The 12 T cell receptor beta chains below were found in one sample sequenced in a study of blood T cell repertoires in COVID-19. Produced via immunoSEQ multiplex PCR; TCRdb's table is partial and in-frame only. The sample contains hundreds of thousands of clones, around 89% of which appear only once. Sequenced material: PBMCs or T cells enriched from blood (not recorded which). The receptors were gathered from a woman aged 60 to 75 in a cohort exposed to, infected with or recovered from COVID-19 (not recorded which).

This clone was found once. The chain couples TRBV27 to TRBJ1-1, with D perhaps TRBD1 (6 bases). Germline V lookup: CDR1 MNHEY, CDR2 SMNVEV (reference sequence). The CDR3 contains 16 residues. V was trimmed by 6 bases and J by 7 bases, leaving 24 bases between them. The CDR3 DNA follows: TGTGCCAGCAGCCCGCGGCCACAGGGAGTAAAGAGTGAAGCTTTCTTT. Its translation: CASSPRPQGVKSEAFF.

The rearrangement joins TRBV4-3 to TRBJ2-7, with D uncertain. Trimming took 0 bases from V and 3 from J, leaving 12 bases between them. Germline V gives CDR1 LGHNA, CDR2 YSLEER. The CDR3 has 15 residues. The chain's CDR3 is CASSQELVNRYEQYF. In DNA form, the CDR3 reads TGCGCCAGCAGCCAAGAACTCGTTAATCGCTACGAGCAGTACTTC.

The table lists this clone with a few counts. The chain recombines TRBV5-6 with TRBJ1-5, with TRBD1 identical over 9 bases. V trimming: 1 base; J trimming: 4 bases; junction bases outside the gene matches: 3. The germline V gene encodes CDR1 SGHDT and CDR2 YYEEEE. This CDR3 has 15 residues. The CDR3 nucleotides read TGTGCCAGCAGCTTGAGGGGGACAGGGAATCAGCCCCAGCATTTT. This sequence encodes CASSLRGTGNQPQHF. The variable domain in full, completed from reference TRBV5-6 and TRBJ1-5, reads DAGVTQSPTHLIKTRGQQVTLRCSPKSGHDTVSWYQQALGQGPQFIFQYYEEEERQRGNFPDRFSGHQFPNYSSELNVNALLLGDSALYLCASSLRGTGNQPQHFGDGTRLSIL.

CDR3 nucleotide sequence: TGTGCCAGCAGGAGCGGAGGAAACACCGGGGAGCTGTTTTTT. It yields the protein CASRSGGNTGELFF. V gene TRBV5-4 combines with J gene TRBJ2-2, with a possible D match to TRBD2 (5 bases). The germline V gene encodes CDR1 SGHNT and CDR2 YYREEE (reference sequence). V lost 5 bases and J 2 bases, leaving 10 bases between the germline ends. The CDR3 length is 14 residues.

The V and J genes are TRBV27 and TRBJ2-3, with 13 nucleotides matching TRBD2. From germline, CDR1 is MNHEY and CDR2 SMNVEV (reference sequence). After removal of 2 bases from V and 1 base from J, the junction contained 9 bases not matched to a gene. This CDR3 has 19 residues. As DNA, the CDR3 is TGTGCCAGCAGTTTACGGGGACTAGCGGGATGGGAGGGCACAGATACGCAGTATTTT. This translates into CASSLRGLAGWEGTDTQYF.

This sequence joins TRBV24-1 and TRBJ2-7; TRBD2 matches at 10 bases. The germline V gene has CDR1 KGHDR and CDR2 SFDVKD. This CDR3 is built from 14 residues. V shed 4 bases, J shed 3 bases, and the junction held 2 bases outside the gene matches. CDR3 sequence: CATSEAGGLYEQYF. CDR3 DNA sequence: TGTGCCACCAGTGAAGCGGGAGGGCTCTACGAGCAGTACTTC.

This chain joins TRBV5-5 and TRBJ2-1; TRBD1 aligns across 11 bases. The V gene end was trimmed by 3 bases and the J gene end by 7 bases; junction bases not matched to a gene: 3. The V gene's germline CDR1 is SGHKS and CDR2 YYEKEE (reference sequence). This CDR3 region has 14 residues. The CDR3 nucleotides are TGTGCCAGCAGCTGGGGACAGGGGGGAAATGAGCAGTTCTTC. It specifies CASSWGQGGNEQFF.

This clone was seen more than once but under ten times. The chain carries TRBV29-1 and TRBJ1-5; D not resolved. The CDR3 is made up of 13 amino acids. Trimming took off 6 bases at V and 4 bases at J, with 13 bases between the two ends. CDR1 SQVTM and CDR2 ANQGSEA come from the germline V gene. CDR3 sequence reads: CSVRDTVNQPQHF. CDR3 nucleotide sequence: TGCAGCGTCCGGGATACGGTGAATCAGCCCCAGCATTTT.

On this clone itself: A read error is possible here, since a much larger clone lies one base away. The rearrangement uses TRBV2 and TRBJ2-7, with D possibly being TRBD1 (5 bases). CDR3 size: 12 residues. The germline V gene has CDR1 SNHLY and CDR2 FYNNEI. V was clipped by 4 bases and J by 3 bases, with 7 bases between them. The CDR3 is CASSGQSYEQYF. The CDR3 DNA sequence: TGTGCCAGCAGTGGACAGAGCTACGAGCAGTACTTC.

A single count supports this clone. This sequence joins TRBV5-1 and TRBJ2-5, with a tentative D call TRBD2 (6 bases). The CDR3 sequence is 15 residues long. V gave up 4 bases and J gave up 4 bases, with 17 bases separating them. Germline loops: CDR1 SGHRS, CDR2 YFSETQ. The CDR3 DNA sequence: TGCGCCAGCAGCCACCCGCAGGGAGGAGGAGAGACCCAGTACTTC. It is translated as CASSHPQGGGETQYF.

V is TRBV23-1 and J is TRBJ2-2, with D possibly matching TRBD1 (6 bases). TRBV23-1 is placed among ORFs of uncertain function. The CDR3 is 14 amino acids. V was pared by 4 bases and J by 6 bases, with 12 bases between. CDR3 in amino acids: CASSLHRVSGELFF. CDR3 nucleotides: TGCGCCAGCAGTCTCCACAGGGTCTCCGGGGAGCTGTTTTTT.

The chain couples TRBV5-1 to TRBJ1-6; D call uncertain. The germline V and J ends were trimmed by 5 bases and 10 bases, with 16 bases remaining between them. The CDR3 extends over 14 amino acids. The germline V gene has CDR1 SGHRS and CDR2 YFSETQ. CDR3: CASRRSSKDSPLHF. As DNA, the CDR3 is TGCGCCAGCAGGAGGTCCAGCAAAGACTCACCCCTCCACTTT.